This TCR beta chain appears in the sequencing data of a study of regulatory T cells in long-lasting Graves disease. Study-wide points: Favored gene segments in persistent disease were TRBV28, TRBJ1-2 and TRBJ2-5. Persistent Graves' patients showed less TCR diversity than newly diagnosed patients showed.

The time point: persistent/refractory GD, antithyroid drugs over 5 years with positive TRAb. PBMCs provided the RNA from which the TCR library was made. The authors diagnosed Graves' disease using American Thyroid Association guidelines. Sequencing libraries for TCR beta were prepared with iRepertoire HTBI primers and Arm-PCR of CDR3 regions. Authors' methods: 60 to 65 TRBV and 14 TRBJ segments were identified across samples. TCRdb fed the multiplex PCR reads into MiXCR, producing one record per CDR3 protein. The V and J calls and clone size come from TCRdb's table, not from the authors' own analysis. The sample consists of about half a million distinct CDR3 sequences, about 20% of them appearing once. This clonotype came up a few times. What it binds is unknown. Deletions cut 4 bases from V and 2 bases from J, with 19 bases between. Germline V gene lookup returns CDR1 SGHRS and CDR2 YFSETQ. This CDR3 spans 16 amino acids.

The chain couples TRBV5-1 to TRBJ2-7; a possible D gene is TRBD1 (5 bases). The specimen comprised peripheral blood mononuclear cells (PBMCs), sampled when the disease was refractory, from a patient treated with antithyroid drugs. This TCR was recovered from a female donor with Graves disease. CDR3 sequence (DNA): TGCGCCAGCAGCCTGGGGCTGGATAGGACAACCTACGAGCAGTACTTC. Amino acids: CASSLGLDRTTYEQYF.